This is a list of T cell receptor beta chains from one sample in a study of lymphopenia after photon versus proton radiotherapy. Method: immunoSEQ multiplex PCR; TCRdb's copy keeps in-frame clones and lacks some. The sample holds some 17,000 clones, 80% to 90% seen once. This specimen consisted of peripheral blood, obtained from a patient treated with proton-based radiotherapy. Every receptor here comes from a man aged 70 or older with pancreatic cancer. The CDR3 runs from the conserved cysteine through the conserved F or W. A D gene is named only where the DNA matches it firmly. Only some rows state a clone size, as once, few, many or a class for expanded clones.

>.|TRBV6-5|.|TRBJ1-4
CASRGGWASEKLFF
TGTGCCAGCAGGGGAGGTTGGGCCAGTGAAAAACTGTTTTTT
>.|TRBV19|.|TRBJ2-5
CASSIGTLRRETQYF
TGTGCCAGTAGTATCGGGACACTGAGGAGAGAGACCCAGTACTTC
>few|TRBV30|.|TRBJ1-4
CAWKRDLISNEKLFF
TGTGCCTGGAAACGAGACCTGATCTCTAATGAAAAACTGTTTTTT
>.|TRBV9|.|TRBJ2-1
CASSVDGAGRLGQFF
TGTGCCAGCAGCGTAGATGGTGCGGGACGGTTAGGGCAGTTCTTC
>.|TRBV5-1|.|TRBJ2-7
CASSSVQGLSYEQYF
TGCGCCAGCAGCTCCGTACAGGGTCTGTCCTACGAGCAGTACTTC
>.|TRBV10-2|.|TRBJ2-1
CASGESFDYNEQFF
TGCGCCAGCGGAGAAAGCTTCGATTACAATGAGCAGTTCTTC
>.|TRBV29-1|TRBD1|TRBJ1-4
CSVAMDRLSNEKLFF
TGCAGCGTCGCCATGGACAGGCTAAGTAATGAAAAACTGTTTTTT
>.|TRBV6-5|TRBD1|TRBJ2-7
CASSYRDRTYEQYF
TGTGCCAGCAGTTACCGGGACAGAACGTACGAGCAGTACTTC
>.|TRBV25-1|.|TRBJ2-7
CASRRDSYEQYF
TGTGCCAGCAGGAGGGACTCCTACGAGCAGTACTTC
>once|TRBV6-1|.|TRBJ2-5
CASSVGGLQETQYF
TGTGCCAGCAGTGTAGGGGGGCTCCAAGAGACCCAGTACTTC
>.|TRBV18|.|TRBJ2-7
CASSPSAKPSYEQYF
TGTGCCAGCTCACCATCGGCCAAACCCTCCTACGAGCAGTACTTC
>.|TRBV4-1|.|TRBJ1-1
CASSLLGTEAFF
TGCGCCAGCAGCCTGCTGGGCACTGAAGCTTTCTTT
>.|TRBV11-2|TRBD2|TRBJ2-1
CASSTLSSGSFNEQFF
TGTGCCAGCAGCACCCTTTCTAGCGGGAGTTTCAATGAGCAGTTCTTC
>few|TRBV19|.|TRBJ1-6
CASRGQYNSPLHF
TGTGCCAGTAGAGGACAGTATAATTCACCCCTCCACTTT
>few|TRBV9|.|TRBJ1-4
CASSGRDNLNEKLFF
TGTGCCAGCAGCGGCCGGGACAACCTTAATGAAAAACTGTTTTTT
>.|TRBV6-1|TRBD1|TRBJ1-1
CASSEALGGQGRPEAFF
TGTGCCAGCAGTGAAGCGCTTGGGGGACAGGGAAGGCCTGAAGCTTTCTTT
>few|TRBV11-3|TRBD2|TRBJ2-7
CASSSGTSGAYEQYF
TGTGCCAGCAGCTCCGGGACTAGCGGAGCCTACGAGCAGTACTTC
>.|TRBV7-2|.|TRBJ2-5
CASSWGTIGETQYF
TGTGCCAGCAGCTGGGGGACAATAGGAGAGACCCAGTACTTC
>.|TRBV2|.|TRBJ1-5
CASSVSTELQHF
TGTGCCAGCAGTGTATCGACGGAGCTCCAGCATTTT
>once|TRBV7-2|TRBD2|TRBJ2-7
CASSLAGTSGGAYEQYF
TGTGCCAGCAGCTTAGCGGGGACTAGCGGGGGGGCCTACGAGCAGTACTTC
>once|TRBV6-6|TRBD1|TRBJ2-7
CASSQGTGRYEQYF
TGTGCCAGCAGCCAAGGGACAGGGAGGTACGAGCAGTACTTC
>.|TRBV27|TRBD1|TRBJ1-4
CASSLYPPGTGGEKLFF
TGTGCCAGCAGTTTATACCCTCCCGGGACAGGTGGTGAAAAACTGTTTTTT
>once|TRBV6-1|TRBD1|TRBJ1-4
CASSDRGRRGSNEKLFF
TGTGCCAGCAGTGACAGGGGGCGCCGAGGGAGTAATGAAAAACTGTTTTTT
>.|TRBV18|.|TRBJ2-2
CASSPRETDTGELFF
TGTGCCAGCTCACCGCGTGAGACAGACACCGGGGAGCTGTTTTTT
>.|TRBV10-2|TRBD2|TRBJ2-5
CASSDGLAAETQYF
TGCGCCAGCAGTGATGGACTAGCAGCAGAGACCCAGTACTTC
>.|TRBV18|.|TRBJ2-1
CASSPTVYNEQFF
TGTGCCAGCTCACCGACAGTCTACAATGAGCAGTTCTTC
>few|TRBV5-1|.|TRBJ2-5
CASSLVGEETQYF
TGCGCCAGCAGCTTGGTAGGGGAAGAGACCCAGTACTTC
>once|TRBV6-1|TRBD1|TRBJ1-2
CASSTTGGDGYTF
TGTGCCAGCAGTACCACAGGGGGGGACGGCTACACCTTC
>.|TRBV6-5|.|TRBJ1-4
CASSRTPGTNEKLFF
TGTGCCAGCAGTCGGACCCCGGGAACTAATGAAAAACTGTTTTTT
>once|TRBV30|.|TRBJ2-7
CAWSTRKGRLNF
TGTGCCTGGAGTACCCGGAAGGGGAGGCTAAATTTC
>.|TRBV5-6|TRBD1|TRBJ1-1
CASSTSPRQGDTEAFF
TGTGCCAGCAGCACCTCCCCACGACAGGGGGACACTGAAGCTTTCTTT
>once|TRBV7-3|.|TRBJ2-5
CASSLQKGSETQYF
TGTGCCAGCAGCTTACAAAAGGGGTCGGAGACCCAGTACTTC
>.|TRBV6-5|.|TRBJ2-6
CASWHTGANVLTF
TGTGCCAGCTGGCACACTGGGGCCAACGTCCTGACTTTC
>.|TRBV7-3|.|TRBJ1-5
CASSPERGQPQHF
TGTGCCAGCAGCCCCGAAAGGGGGCAGCCCCAGCATTTT
>.|TRBV18|.|TRBJ1-2
CASSLDSDRYGYTF
TGTGCCAGCTCCCTTGATTCGGACCGTTATGGCTACACCTTC
>.|TRBV25-1|.|TRBJ1-3
CASSEWPGTGNTIYF
TGTGCCAGCAGTGAATGGCCGGGGACGGGAAACACCATATATTTT
>.|TRBV7-9|TRBD1|TRBJ2-7
CASSFLQGRTYEQYF
TGTGCCAGCAGCTTTTTACAGGGGAGAACCTACGAGCAGTACTTC
>.|TRBV21-1|.|TRBJ1-6
CASSKVKDSPLHF
TGTGCCAGCAGCAAAGTTAAAGATTCACCCCTCCACTTT
>.|TRBV30|.|TRBJ1-2
CAWDGPGANYGYTF
TGTGCCTGGGACGGACCTGGAGCTAACTATGGCTACACCTTC